One and the same sample provided the 20 T cell receptor beta chains below, sequenced in a study of shared clonotypes between healthy human individuals. Using immunoSEQ multiplex PCR, the repertoire was profiled, and TCRdb retains in-frame clones only, with some absent. The table has roughly 1 million clones, approximately 72% seen once; the top ten hold about 1.5%. What was sequenced was memory CD4+ T cells sorted from blood. Subset reported: CD45RA-negative fraction. These receptors originate from a man aged 18 to 30 in good health.

For this clone: The same CDR3 arises from other DNA sequences in this sample as well. CDR3 sequence: CASRPTGMNTEAFF. DNA for the CDR3: TGTGCCAGCAGACCGACAGGGATGAACACTGAAGCTTTCTTT. The chain employs TRBV6-6 and TRBJ1-1, with 7 bases that match TRBD1. Germline assignment: CDR1 MNHNY and CDR2 SVGAGI (reference sequence). The CDR3 has 14 amino acids. V shed 6 bases, J shed 0 bases, and the junction held 4 bases outside the gene matches.

The chain combines TRBV7-8 with TRBJ1-5; D is perhaps TRBD1 (6 bases). V was clipped by 1 base and J by 1 base, with 11 bases between them. Germline CDR1 and CDR2: SGHVS and FQNEAQ. This CDR3 contains 16 residues. This CDR3 reads CASSLVRTESNQPQHF. The CDR3 DNA follows: TGTGCCAGCAGCTTAGTTAGGACAGAAAGCAATCAGCCCCAGCATTTT.

The J gene is TRBJ2-3, the V gene TRBV5-6; 7 positions agree with TRBD1. This CDR3 spans 14 amino acids. The germline V gene encodes CDR1 SGHDT and CDR2 YYEEEE. The V gene end was trimmed by 2 bases and the J gene end by 9 bases; junction bases not matched to a gene: 9. CDR3 nucleotide sequence: TGTGCCAGCAGCTTCGGCGTTAGCAGGGGGACGCAGTATTTT. Residues: CASSFGVSRGTQYF.

The V call is TRBV7-2, the J call TRBJ2-7; D is unresolved. Trimming pared 0 bases from V and 6 bases from J, leaving 9 bases between. Per the germline V gene, CDR1 is SGHTA and CDR2 is FQGNSA. The CDR3 runs to 13 residues. The CDR3 region is CASSLAERLEQYF. The CDR3, as DNA: TGTGCCAGCAGCTTAGCGGAGCGTCTCGAGCAGTACTTC.

This chain links TRBV6-1 with TRBJ1-2; a weak D match, TRBD1 (6 bases). The germline V gene has CDR1 MNHNS and CDR2 SASEGT. V dropped 4 bases and J dropped 1 base, with 10 bases sitting between them. This CDR3 has 14 amino acids. CDR3 nucleotide sequence: TGTGCCAGCAGTGCCGGGACAAATAACTATGGCTACACCTTC. It specifies CASSAGTNNYGYTF.

V gene TRBV7-7 combines with J gene TRBJ2-3; D perhaps matches TRBD2 (6 bases). Germline-derived CDR1 and CDR2 are SSHAT and FNYEAQ (reference sequence). The CDR3 spans 12 residues. V dropped 11 bases and J dropped 2 bases, with 11 bases sitting between them. CDR3 sequence: CAVGGDTDTQYF. The CDR3 DNA is TGTGCCGTCGGCGGGGACACAGATACGCAGTATTTT.

In its sample, this clone was seen once. The chain combines TRBV2 with TRBJ2-2, with TRBD1 matching over 8 bases. CDR1 SNHLY and CDR2 FYNNEI come from the germline V gene. The CDR3 extends over 14 amino acids. J gave up 4 bases and V 7 bases, and 5 bases lay outside the gene matches. CDR3 DNA sequence: TGTGCCAGCACCAGGGGGCAGGCCACCGGGGAGCTGTTTTTT. Encoded protein: CASTRGQATGELFF.

The V and J genes are TRBV18 and TRBJ1-1; D gene ambiguous. V lost 3 bases and J lost 2, with 10 bases in between. Germline loops: CDR1 KGHSH, CDR2 LQKENI. The CDR3 contains 14 residues. CDR3 region: CASSPPGFNTEAFF. CDR3 in DNA: TGTGCCAGCTCACCGCCCGGGTTTAACACTGAAGCTTTCTTT.

This clone was detected only once. The genes are TRBV5-1 and TRBJ1-4; maybe TRBD1 (5 bases). This CDR3 is 15 amino acids long. Germline V lookup: CDR1 SGHRS, CDR2 YFSETQ. V dropped 4 bases and J dropped 4 bases, with 14 bases sitting between them. CDR3 DNA: TGCGCCAGCAGCGGACCGGGACCGGTTAATGAAAAACTGTTTTTT. Translating it yields CASSGPGPVNEKLFF.

The chain uses TRBV14 and TRBJ2-5; tentatively, D is TRBD1 (6 bases). Germline-derived CDR1 and CDR2 are SGHDN and FVKESK. V was cut by 3 bases and J by 5 bases, with 22 bases left in between. This CDR3 contains 17 residues. The CDR3 nucleotides read TGTGCCAGCAGCCACTCCCAGGGGAGACTCTTTGGGGAGACCCAGTACTTC. Translated, it gives CASSHSQGRLFGETQYF.

On this clone: Other DNA sequences in the same sample also yield this CDR3. The chain has TRBV5-1 and TRBJ2-7; TRBD1 matches at 9 bases. Germline CDR1 is SGHRS and CDR2 is YFSETQ. The CDR3 spans 14 residues. Trimming took 4 bases from V and 2 from J; bases not matched to a gene: 4. The DNA of the CDR3 is TGCGCCAGCAGCCCGCGGACAGGGGCCTACGAGCAGTACTTC. Protein product: CASSPRTGAYEQYF.

This clone showed up many times. The V gene is TRBV5-1, the J gene TRBJ2-7; no clear D gene. V was trimmed by 1 base and J by 7 bases, leaving 15 bases between them. The CDR3 contains 14 residues. CDR1 SGHRS and CDR2 YFSETQ come from the germline V gene. As DNA, the CDR3 is TGCGCCAGCAGCTTGACGGTTTCTATCGGGGAGCAGTACTTC. It is translated as CASSLTVSIGEQYF.

The chain employs TRBV23-1 and TRBJ2-1; D ambiguous. TRBV23-1 is an open reading frame whose function is uncertain. This CDR3 is 14 amino acids long. V lost 8 bases and J 5 bases, leaving 16 bases between the germline ends. DNA for the CDR3: TGCGCCAGCGGCCACGGCGGACGGAACAATGAGCAGTTCTTC. It encodes CASGHGGRNNEQFF.

This clone was detected only once. The chain recombines TRBV5-1 with TRBJ2-7; TRBD2 aligns across 7 bases. CDR3 length equals 14 residues. The V and J ends lost 4 bases and 0 bases, in that order; junction bases with no gene match: 4. Germline CDR1 SGHRS, CDR2 YFSETQ. CDR3 sequence: CASSAGLVSYEQYF. The CDR3 region has the DNA TGCGCCAGCAGCGCCGGACTAGTCTCCTACGAGCAGTACTTC. Using reference TRBV5-1 and TRBJ2-7 for the parts outside the CDR3, the full variable domain is KAGVTQTPRYLIKTRGQQVTLSCSPISGHRSVSWYQQTPGQGLQFLFEYFSETQRNKGNFPGRFSGRQFSNSRSEMNVSTLELGDSALYLCASSAGLVSYEQYFGPGTRLTVT.

V usage is TRBV19 and J usage is TRBJ2-3; 11 bases line up with TRBD1. Germline V lookup: CDR1 LNHDA, CDR2 SQIVND (reference sequence). Trimming at V came to 5 bases and at J to 4 bases, leaving 8 bases not matched to a gene. This CDR3 has 16 residues. CDR3 nucleotide sequence: TGTGCCAGTAGTTCCCGGGACAGGGGGTCTCCAGATACGCAGTATTTT. This sequence encodes CASSSRDRGSPDTQYF.

The chain couples TRBV11-2 to TRBJ2-5; D is uncertain. With the DNA end fitting TRBJ2-7 better, the J assignment may be wrong. Looked up from germline, CDR1 is SGHAT and CDR2 is FQNNGV. The CDR3 contains 14 residues. CDR3 DNA: TGTGCCAGCAGCTTAGATTGGACCTCCTACGAGCAGTACTTC. Protein product: CASSLDWTSYEQYF.

With regard to this clone: Other DNA sequences in the sample encode the same CDR3. This chain links TRBV5-1 with TRBJ2-5; 9 positions agree with TRBD2. Germline CDR1 is SGHRS and CDR2 is YFSETQ. This CDR3 is built from 14 residues. Trimming took 0 bases from V and 5 from J; bases not matched to a gene: 2. The CDR3 loop reads CASSLGLAGETQYF. The DNA for the CDR3 is TGCGCCAGCAGCTTGGGCCTAGCGGGGGAGACCCAGTACTTC. Full variable domain (outside the CDR3, taken from reference TRBV5-1 and TRBJ2-5): KAGVTQTPRYLIKTRGQQVTLSCSPISGHRSVSWYQQTPGQGLQFLFEYFSETQRNKGNFPGRFSGRQFSNSRSEMNVSTLELGDSALYLCASSLGLAGETQYFGPGTRLLVL.

The chain couples TRBV9 to TRBJ1-4; D remains unclear. With 2 bases removed from V and 8 bases from J, the gap between germline ends came to 16 bases. Per the germline V gene, CDR1 is SGDLS and CDR2 is YYNGEE. This CDR3 spans 15 amino acids. The CDR3 loop reads CASSVGGGQAEKLFF. The CDR3 bases are TGTGCCAGCAGCGTGGGAGGAGGGCAGGCAGAAAAACTGTTTTTT.

The chain has TRBV30 and TRBJ2-3; TRBD2 is a possible D gene (6 bases). The CDR3 has 14 amino acids. Germline V gene data show CDR1 as GTSNPN and CDR2 as SVGIG (reference sequence). V gave up 0 bases and J gave up 6 bases, with 13 bases separating them. The DNA for the CDR3 is TGTGCCTGGAGTGTTCCGGGGGAGCTCGATACGCAGTATTTT. It encodes CAWSVPGELDTQYF.

V gene TRBV5-6 combines with J gene TRBJ2-1; 9 bases match TRBD1. The J segment lost 8 bases and the V segment lost 2 bases, leaving 8 bases of the junction unmatched. The CDR3 runs to 15 residues. CDR1 SGHDT and CDR2 YYEEEE come from the germline V gene. The CDR3 reads CASSFGDRVVHEQFF. The DNA for the CDR3 is TGTGCCAGCAGCTTTGGGGACAGGGTCGTCCATGAGCAGTTCTTC.